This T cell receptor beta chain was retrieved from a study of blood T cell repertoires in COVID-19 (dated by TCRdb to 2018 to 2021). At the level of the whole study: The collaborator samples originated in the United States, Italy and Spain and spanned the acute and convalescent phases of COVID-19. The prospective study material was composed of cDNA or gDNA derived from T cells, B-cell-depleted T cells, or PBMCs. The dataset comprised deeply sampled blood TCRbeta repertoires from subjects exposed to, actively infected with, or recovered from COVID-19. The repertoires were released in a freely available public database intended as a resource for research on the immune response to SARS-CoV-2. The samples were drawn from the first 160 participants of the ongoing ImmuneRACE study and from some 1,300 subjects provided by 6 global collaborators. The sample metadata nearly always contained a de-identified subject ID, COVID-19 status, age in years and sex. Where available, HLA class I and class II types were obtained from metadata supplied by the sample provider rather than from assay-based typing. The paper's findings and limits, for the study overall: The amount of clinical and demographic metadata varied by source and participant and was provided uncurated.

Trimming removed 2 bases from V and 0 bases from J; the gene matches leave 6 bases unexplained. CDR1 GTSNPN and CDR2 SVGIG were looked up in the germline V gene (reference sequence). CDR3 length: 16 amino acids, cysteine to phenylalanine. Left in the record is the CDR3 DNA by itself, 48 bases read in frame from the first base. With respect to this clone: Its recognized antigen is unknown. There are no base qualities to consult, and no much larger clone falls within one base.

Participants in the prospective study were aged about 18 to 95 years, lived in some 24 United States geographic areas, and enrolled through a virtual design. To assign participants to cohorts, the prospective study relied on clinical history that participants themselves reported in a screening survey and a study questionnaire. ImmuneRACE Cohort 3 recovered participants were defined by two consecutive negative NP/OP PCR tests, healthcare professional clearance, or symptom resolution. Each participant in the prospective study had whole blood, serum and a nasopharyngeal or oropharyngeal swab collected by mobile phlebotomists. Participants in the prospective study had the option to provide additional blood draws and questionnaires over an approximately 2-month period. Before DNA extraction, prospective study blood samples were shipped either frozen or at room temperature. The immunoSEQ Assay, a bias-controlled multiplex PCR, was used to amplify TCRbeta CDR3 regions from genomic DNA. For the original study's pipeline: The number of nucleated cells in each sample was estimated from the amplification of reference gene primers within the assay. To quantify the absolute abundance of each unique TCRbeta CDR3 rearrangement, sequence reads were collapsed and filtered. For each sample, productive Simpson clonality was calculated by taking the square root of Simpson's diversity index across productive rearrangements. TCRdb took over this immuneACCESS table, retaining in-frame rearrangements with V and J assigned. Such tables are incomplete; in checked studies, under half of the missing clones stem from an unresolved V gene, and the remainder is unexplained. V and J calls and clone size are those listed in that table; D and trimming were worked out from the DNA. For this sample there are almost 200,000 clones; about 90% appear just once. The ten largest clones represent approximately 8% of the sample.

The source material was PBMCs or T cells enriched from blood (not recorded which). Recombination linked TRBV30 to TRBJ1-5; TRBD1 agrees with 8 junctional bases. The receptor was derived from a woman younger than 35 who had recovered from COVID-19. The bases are TGTGCCTGGAGTCTTCCGACAGGGGTTAGCAATCAGCCCCAGCATTTT. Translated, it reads CAWSLPTGVSNQPQHF.